This entry lists 16 T cell receptor beta chains sequenced from one sample in a study of T cell repertoires in cytomegalovirus infection. These TCRs' antigens remain unknown. MiXCR, run by TCRdb on the reads, gives a single entry per CDR3 protein. Here the sample spans some 310,000 distinct CDR3 sequences, 20% to 25% being singletons. This sample comprised cultured PBMCs, obtained from culture after CMV antigen stimulation. The receptors derive from a human donor in good health (CMV status not recorded). Some clones in this sample may be carry-over from other donors' samples.

In this sample, this clonotype turned up a few times. The genes are TRBV7-9 and TRBJ2-5; D is perhaps TRBD1 or TRBD2 (5 bases each). Germline CDR1 SEHNR, CDR2 FQNEAQ (reference sequence). This CDR3 is 14 amino acids long. V lost 5 bases, J lost 4 bases, and 14 bases lay in between. The CDR3 is CASSPGTEGETQYF. The CDR3 bases are TGTGCCAGCAGCCCAGGGACCGAAGGAGAGACCCAGTACTTC.

Points on this clonotype: One junction end disagrees with the germline gene, perhaps due to a read error. This chain uses TRBV6-2 or TRBV6-3 with TRBJ2-1; D might be TRBD2 (5 bases). Germline V CDR1 and CDR2: MNHEY, SVGEGT. The CDR3 length is 16 residues. CDR3 loop: CASSPEQRTSYHEQFF. DNA of the CDR3: TGTGCCAGCAGCCCCGAACAGCGGACCTCCTACCATGAGCAGTTCTTC.

This clonotype was observed a few times. J is TRBJ2-7 and V is TRBV5-6, with D perhaps matching TRBD1 (6 bases). CDR1 and CDR2 from the germline V gene are SGHDT and YYEEEE. The CDR3 is 15 amino acids. The V gene lost 4 bases and the J gene lost 6 bases, with 20 bases spanning the gap. This CDR3 reads CASSHKWRGGREQYF. The CDR3 DNA is TGTGCCAGCAGCCATAAGTGGCGAGGGGGTCGCGAGCAGTACTTC.

The chain links TRBV28 to TRBJ1-1; TRBD1 might be the D (6 bases). CDR1 MDHEN and CDR2 SYDVKM come from the germline V gene. V was clipped by 6 bases and J by 1 base, with 15 bases between them. The CDR3 totals 15 residues. As DNA, the CDR3 is TGTGCCAGCAGCGGGGGGACATTTCAGAACACTGAAGCTTTCTTT. Its protein product is CASSGGTFQNTEAFF.

V is TRBV7-2 and J is TRBJ2-1, with D unclear. Germline V lookup: CDR1 SGHTA, CDR2 FQGNSA. V shed 1 base and J shed 8 bases, with 6 bases lying between them. CDR3 length: 12 residues. The CDR3 is CASSLDTYEQFF. Here the CDR3 DNA reads TGTGCCAGCAGCTTAGATACCTATGAGCAGTTCTTC.

The chain couples TRBV7-9 to TRBJ2-7; 7 bases fit TRBD2. The CDR3 length is 14 residues. Losses at the gene ends were 3 bases for V and 0 bases for J; bases not matched to a gene: 2. Germline-derived CDR1 and CDR2 are SEHNR and FQNEAQ (reference sequence). The CDR3 protein is CASSFKRDSYEQYF. The CDR3 bases are TGTGCCAGCAGCTTTAAGCGGGACTCCTACGAGCAGTACTTC.

V is TRBV27 and J is TRBJ2-1, with D possibly matching TRBD2 (6 bases). The germline V and J ends were trimmed by 4 bases and 4 bases, with 14 bases remaining between them. Looked up from germline, CDR1 is MNHEY and CDR2 is SMNVEV (reference sequence). The CDR3 loop spans 15 amino acids. CDR3 DNA sequence: TGTGCCAGCAGTTCCCCGGGACTTATATACAATGAGCAGTTCTTC. Its translation is CASSSPGLIYNEQFF.

This clonotype has just a few counts. The V and J genes are TRBV12-3 or TRBV12-4 and TRBJ1-5; D gene unclear. CDR3 length: 12 amino acids. The ends were cut back, 6 bases at V and 6 bases at J, with 9 bases in the middle. The CDR3 here is CASRPPGQPQHF. The CDR3 nucleotides are TGTGCCAGCAGGCCCCCAGGTCAGCCCCAGCATTTT.

V usage is TRBV11-2 and J usage is TRBJ1-2; the match to TRBD1 covers 8 bases. Germline values: CDR1 SGHAT, CDR2 FQNNGV. V dropped 4 bases and J dropped 8; count of bases not matched to a gene: 6. The length of the CDR3 is 13 residues. The CDR3 reads CASSSGGSGGYTF. CDR3 coding DNA: TGTGCCAGCAGCTCAGGGGGCAGCGGGGGCTACACCTTC.

V gene TRBV7-2 combines with J gene TRBJ1-1, with TRBD1 matching 9 bases. CDR3 length: 15 amino acids. CDR1 and CDR2 (germline): SGHTA, FQGNSA. V was clipped by 5 bases and J by 5 bases; unmatched bases: 9. CDR3 in DNA: TGTGCCAGCAGCAACGTGGGACAGGGTACGACTGAAGCTTTCTTT. Translated: CASSNVGQGTTEAFF.

The count of this clonotype is one. CDR3 DNA sequence: TGTGCCAGCAGAATTCGGGCCGCTACTTATAGCAATCAGCCCCAGCATTTT. It translates to CASRIRAATYSNQPQHF. The genes are TRBV6-2 or TRBV6-3 and TRBJ1-5; D is undetermined. V shed 6 bases and J shed 0 bases, with 18 bases lying between them. Germline values: CDR1 MNHEY, CDR2 SVGEGT. This CDR3 has 17 residues.

This chain uses TRBV4-1 with TRBJ2-1; unclear D gene. V was pared by 2 bases and J by 5 bases, with 7 bases between. This CDR3 has 13 amino acids. Germline V lookup: CDR1 MGHRA, CDR2 YSYEKL. The CDR3 here is CASSQTVNNEQFF. The DNA for the CDR3 is TGCGCCAGCAGCCAAACAGTGAACAATGAGCAGTTCTTC.

V is TRBV4-1 and J is TRBJ2-1, with D hard to call. The CDR3 has 16 residues. V dropped 0 bases and J dropped 0 bases, with 9 bases sitting between them. Germline CDR1 MGHRA, CDR2 YSYEKL. CDR3 sequence reads: CASSQDFASSYNEQFF. CDR3 bases: TGCGCCAGCAGCCAAGACTTCGCTAGCTCCTACAATGAGCAGTTCTTC.

The chain carries TRBV20-1 and TRBJ2-1; the match to TRBD2 covers 9 bases. CDR1 and CDR2 from the germline V gene are DFQATT and SNEGSKA (reference sequence). With V trimmed by 1 base and J by 0 bases, 10 bases remained unmatched. There are 18 residues in the CDR3. CDR3 residues: CSARGKLREGRSYNEQFF. In DNA, the CDR3 is TGCAGTGCTAGAGGGAAATTGCGGGAGGGTCGCTCCTACAATGAGCAGTTCTTC.

CDR3: CASSYSGFYEQYV. As DNA, the CDR3 is TGTGCCAGCAGTTACTCGGGGTTCTACGAGCAGTACGTC. The V and J genes are TRBV6-2 or TRBV6-3 and TRBJ2-7; the D is unclear. Germline V gene lookup returns CDR1 MNHEY and CDR2 SVGEGT. V lost 0 bases and J lost 3, with 6 bases in between. CDR3 size: 13 residues.

This chain links TRBV20-1 with TRBJ1-2; the match to TRBD1 covers 7 bases. The CDR3 extends over 13 amino acids. Trimming took 6 bases from V and 4 from J; bases not matched to a gene: 8. Germline V lookup: CDR1 DFQATT, CDR2 SNEGSKA (reference sequence). The CDR3 is CSALNRDSYGYTF. The CDR3 DNA follows: TGCAGTGCCTTGAACCGGGACAGCTATGGCTACACCTTC.